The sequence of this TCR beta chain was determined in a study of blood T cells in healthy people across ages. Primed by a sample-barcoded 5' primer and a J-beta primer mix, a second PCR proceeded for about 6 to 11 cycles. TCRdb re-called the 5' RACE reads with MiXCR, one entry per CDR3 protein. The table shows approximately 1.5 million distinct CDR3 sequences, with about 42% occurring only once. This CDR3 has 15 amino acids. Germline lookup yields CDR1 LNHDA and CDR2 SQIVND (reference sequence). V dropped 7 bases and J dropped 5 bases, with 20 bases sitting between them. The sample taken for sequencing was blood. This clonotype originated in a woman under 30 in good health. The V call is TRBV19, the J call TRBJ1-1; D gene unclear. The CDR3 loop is CASMPQLGSMTEAFF. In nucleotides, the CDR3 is TGTGCCAGTATGCCCCAGCTGGGAAGCATGACTGAAGCTTTCTTT.